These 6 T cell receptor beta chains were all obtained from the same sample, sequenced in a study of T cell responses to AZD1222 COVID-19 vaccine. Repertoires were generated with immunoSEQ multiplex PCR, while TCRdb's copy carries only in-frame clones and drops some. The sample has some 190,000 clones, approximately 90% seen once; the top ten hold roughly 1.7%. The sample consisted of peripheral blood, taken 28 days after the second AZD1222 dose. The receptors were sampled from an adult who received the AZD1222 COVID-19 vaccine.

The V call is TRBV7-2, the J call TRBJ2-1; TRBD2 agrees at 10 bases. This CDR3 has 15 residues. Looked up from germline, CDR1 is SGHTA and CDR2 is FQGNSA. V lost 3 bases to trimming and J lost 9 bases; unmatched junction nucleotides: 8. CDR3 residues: CASSFNPGLAVEQFF. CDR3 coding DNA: TGTGCCAGCAGCTTTAACCCAGGACTAGCGGTTGAGCAGTTCTTC.

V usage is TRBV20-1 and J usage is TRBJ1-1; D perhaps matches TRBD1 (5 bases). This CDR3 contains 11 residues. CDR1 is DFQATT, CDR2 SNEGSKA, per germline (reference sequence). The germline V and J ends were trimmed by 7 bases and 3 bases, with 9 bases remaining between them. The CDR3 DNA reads TGCAGTGTTGCCAGGGACACTGAAGCTTTCTTT. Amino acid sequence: CSVARDTEAFF.

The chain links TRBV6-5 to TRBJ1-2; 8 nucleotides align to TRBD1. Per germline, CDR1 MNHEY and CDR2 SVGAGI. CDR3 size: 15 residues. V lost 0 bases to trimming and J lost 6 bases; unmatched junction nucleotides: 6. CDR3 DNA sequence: TGTGCCAGCAGTTACTCGGACAGGGAAATGGATGGCTACACCTTC. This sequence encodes CASSYSDREMDGYTF.

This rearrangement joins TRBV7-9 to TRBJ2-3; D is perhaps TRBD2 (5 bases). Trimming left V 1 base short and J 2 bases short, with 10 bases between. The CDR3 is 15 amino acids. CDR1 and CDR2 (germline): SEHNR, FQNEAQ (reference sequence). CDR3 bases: TGTGCCAGCAGCTTAGACGGGAACCCCACAGATACGCAGTATTTT. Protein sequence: CASSLDGNPTDTQYF.

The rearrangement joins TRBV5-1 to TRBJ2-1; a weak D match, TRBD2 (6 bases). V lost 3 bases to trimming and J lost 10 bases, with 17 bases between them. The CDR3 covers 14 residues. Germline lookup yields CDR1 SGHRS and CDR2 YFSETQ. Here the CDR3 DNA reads TGCGCCAGCAGCTCCCGGCGGGGTAGCTCCGAGCAGTTCTTC. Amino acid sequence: CASSSRRGSSEQFF.

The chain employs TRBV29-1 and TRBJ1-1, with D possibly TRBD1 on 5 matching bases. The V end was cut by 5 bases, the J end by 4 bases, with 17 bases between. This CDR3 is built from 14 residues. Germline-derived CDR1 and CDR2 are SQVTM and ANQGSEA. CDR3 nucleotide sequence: TGCAGCGTTACCTTGTTTGGAAGGGGCACTGAAGCTTTCTTT. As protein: CSVTLFGRGTEAFF.